This paragraph covers one T cell receptor (beta chain) sequence. Several immunoSEQ plates received, in even portions, the genomic DNA of each subset. Repertoires were generated with immunoSEQ multiplex PCR, while TCRdb's copy carries only in-frame clones and drops some. The data contain approximately 1.5 million clones, less than 99% of them seen just once; the ten biggest clones take up about 0.4%. Deletions cut 1 base from V and 5 bases from J, with 9 bases between. CDR3 length: 14 amino acids. Germline values: CDR1 SGHTA, CDR2 FQGNSA. This entry comes from a study of shared clonotypes between healthy human individuals. Study-wide background: Contributing individuals were a couple of females and three males aged 18 to 49. For every donor, three CD4 naive, three CD4 memory, two CD8 naive and one CD8 memory plates were used.

Naive CD45RA+ and memory CD45RA-negative subsets were split from CD4+ cells. This sequence joins TRBV7-2 and TRBJ1-5; no clear D. The source material was naive CD4+ T cells sorted from blood. Indicated subset: CD45RA+ positively selected. The sequence derives from a man aged 25-45 years in good health. As DNA, the CDR3 is TGTGCCAGCAGCTTAGTACCCAGCTATCAGCCCCAGCATTTT. Residues: CASSLVPSYQPQHF.